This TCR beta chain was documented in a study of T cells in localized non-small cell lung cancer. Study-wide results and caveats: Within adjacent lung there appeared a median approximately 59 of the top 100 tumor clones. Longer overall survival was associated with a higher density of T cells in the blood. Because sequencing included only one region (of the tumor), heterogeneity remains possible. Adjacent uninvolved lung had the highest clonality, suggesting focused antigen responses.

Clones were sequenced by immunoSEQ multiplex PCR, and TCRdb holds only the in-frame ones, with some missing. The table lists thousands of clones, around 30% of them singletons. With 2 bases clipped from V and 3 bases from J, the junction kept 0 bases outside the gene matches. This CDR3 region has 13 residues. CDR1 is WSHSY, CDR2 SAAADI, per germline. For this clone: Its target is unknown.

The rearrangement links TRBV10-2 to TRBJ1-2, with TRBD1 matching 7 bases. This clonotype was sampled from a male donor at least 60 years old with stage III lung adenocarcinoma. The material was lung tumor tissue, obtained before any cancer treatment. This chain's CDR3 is CASSEDRDYGYTF. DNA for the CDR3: TGCGCCAGCAGTGAGGACAGGGACTATGGCTACACCTTC.